This TCR beta chain was captured by sequencing in a study of blood T cell repertoires in COVID-19. Across the study: Sites across the United States, Italy and Spain contributed samples from acute and convalescent COVID-19. Nucleic acid was either cDNA or gDNA, and it came from T cells, B-cell-depleted T cells, or PBMCs.

The CDR3 covers 14 residues. With 2 bases removed from V and 1 base from J, the gap between germline ends came to 5 bases. Germline values: CDR1 LGHDT, CDR2 YNNKEL (reference sequence). In the study's own analysis: Nucleated cell counts were estimated from reference gene primer amplification. Sequencing was performed with immunoSEQ multiplex PCR; in TCRdb, only in-frame clones are kept and a portion is missing. The D gene and trimming were derived from the DNA, and the V and J assignments and clone size from that table. The sample has about 210,000 clones, around 80% seen once; the top ten hold around 7.3%.

This rearrangement joins TRBV3-1 (or the pseudogene TRBV3-2) to TRBJ1-4; D is undetermined. The material sequenced was peripheral blood. The sequence was obtained from a woman in her seventies with acute or convalescent COVID-19. The CDR3 DNA reads TGTGCCAGCAGCCAACCCATAACTAATGAAAAACTGTTTTTT. It codes for CASSQPITNEKLFF.